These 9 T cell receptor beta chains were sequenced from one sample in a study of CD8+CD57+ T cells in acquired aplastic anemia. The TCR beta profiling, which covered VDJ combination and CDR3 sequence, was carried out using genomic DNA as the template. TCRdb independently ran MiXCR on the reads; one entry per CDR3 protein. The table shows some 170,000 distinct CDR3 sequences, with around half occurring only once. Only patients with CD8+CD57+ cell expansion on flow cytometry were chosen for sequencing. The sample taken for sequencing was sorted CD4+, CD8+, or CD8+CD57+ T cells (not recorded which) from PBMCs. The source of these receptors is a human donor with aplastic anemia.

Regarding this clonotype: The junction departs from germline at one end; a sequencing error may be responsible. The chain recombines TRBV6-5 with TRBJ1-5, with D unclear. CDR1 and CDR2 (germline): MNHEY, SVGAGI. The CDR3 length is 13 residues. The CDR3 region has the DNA TGTGCTAGCAGTTACTCTTTCAATAAGCCCCAGCATTTT. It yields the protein CASSYSFNKPQHF.

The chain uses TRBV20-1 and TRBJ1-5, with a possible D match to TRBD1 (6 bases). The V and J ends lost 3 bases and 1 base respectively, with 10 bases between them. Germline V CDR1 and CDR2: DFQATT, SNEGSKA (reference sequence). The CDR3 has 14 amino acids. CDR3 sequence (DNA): TGCAGTGCTAGCGCCAGGGGAAGCAATCAGCCCCAGCATTTT. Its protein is CSASARGSNQPQHF.

CDR3 in amino acids: CASSPGQSRGSYEQYF. The CDR3 DNA sequence: TGTGCCAGCAGCCCCGGCCAAAGCAGGGGTTCCTACGAGCAGTACTTC. This rearrangement joins TRBV11-1 to TRBJ2-7; possibly TRBD1 for D (6 bases). The CDR3 runs to 16 residues. The V end lost 5 bases, the J end lost 1 base, and 18 bases lay between the germline ends. Germline assignment: CDR1 SGHAT and CDR2 FQDESV (reference sequence).

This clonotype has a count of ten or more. The CDR3 bases are TGTGCCAGCAGCTATTTAGGAAACACCATATATTTT. Protein: CASSYLGNTIYF. V is TRBV5-8 and J is TRBJ1-3; D gene ambiguous. V dropped 3 bases and J dropped 4 bases, with 5 bases sitting between them. The V gene's germline CDR1 is SGHTS and CDR2 YDEGEE. The CDR3 has 12 amino acids.

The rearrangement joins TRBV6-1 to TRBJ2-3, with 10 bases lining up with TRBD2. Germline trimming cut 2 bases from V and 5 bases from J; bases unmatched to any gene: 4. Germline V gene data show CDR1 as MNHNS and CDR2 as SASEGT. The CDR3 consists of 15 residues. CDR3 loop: CASSERPSGGDTQYF. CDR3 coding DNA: TGTGCCAGCAGTGAACGGCCTAGCGGGGGAGATACGCAGTATTTT.

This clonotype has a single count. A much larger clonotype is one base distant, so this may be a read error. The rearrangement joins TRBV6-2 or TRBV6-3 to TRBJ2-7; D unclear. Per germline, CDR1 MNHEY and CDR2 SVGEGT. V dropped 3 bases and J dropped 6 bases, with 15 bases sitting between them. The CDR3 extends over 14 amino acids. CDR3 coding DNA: TGTGCCAGCAGTTATACCACCGGGCCCTGCGAGCAGTACTTC. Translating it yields CASSYTTGPCEQYF.

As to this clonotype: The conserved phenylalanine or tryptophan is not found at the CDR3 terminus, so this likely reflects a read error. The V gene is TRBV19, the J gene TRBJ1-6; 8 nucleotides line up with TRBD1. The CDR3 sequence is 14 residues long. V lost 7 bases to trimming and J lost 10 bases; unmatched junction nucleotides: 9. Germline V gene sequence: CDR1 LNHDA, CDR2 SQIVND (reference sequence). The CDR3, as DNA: TGTGCCAGTATCTCAGGGGGCCTCAACTCACCCCTCCACCTT. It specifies CASISGGLNSPLHL.

CDR3 bases: TGTGCCACCAGTTCTGGGGATAATTCACCCCTCCACTTT. This sequence encodes CATSSGDNSPLHF. The V call is TRBV24-1, the J call TRBJ1-6, with D hard to call. Germline values: CDR1 KGHDR, CDR2 SFDVKD. The germline V and J ends were trimmed by 6 bases and 5 bases, with 7 bases remaining between them. There are 13 residues in the CDR3.

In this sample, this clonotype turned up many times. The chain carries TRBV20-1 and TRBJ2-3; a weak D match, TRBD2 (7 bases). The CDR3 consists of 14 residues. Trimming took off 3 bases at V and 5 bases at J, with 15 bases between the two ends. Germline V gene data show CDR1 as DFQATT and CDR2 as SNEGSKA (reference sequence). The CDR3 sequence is CSARGGPWGDTQYF. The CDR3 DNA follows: TGCAGTGCTAGGGGGGGGCCTTGGGGAGATACGCAGTATTTT.